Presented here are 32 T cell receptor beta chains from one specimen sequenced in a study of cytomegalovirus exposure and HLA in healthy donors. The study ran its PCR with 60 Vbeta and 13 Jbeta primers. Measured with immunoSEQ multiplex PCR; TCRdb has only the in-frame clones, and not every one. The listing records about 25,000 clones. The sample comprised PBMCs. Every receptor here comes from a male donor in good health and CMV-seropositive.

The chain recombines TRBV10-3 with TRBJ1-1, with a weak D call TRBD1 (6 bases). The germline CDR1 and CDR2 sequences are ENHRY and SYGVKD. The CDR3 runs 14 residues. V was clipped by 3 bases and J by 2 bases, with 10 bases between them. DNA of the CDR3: TGTGCCATCAGTGAAGCAGGGACAAACACTGAAGCTTTCTTT. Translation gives CAISEAGTNTEAFF.

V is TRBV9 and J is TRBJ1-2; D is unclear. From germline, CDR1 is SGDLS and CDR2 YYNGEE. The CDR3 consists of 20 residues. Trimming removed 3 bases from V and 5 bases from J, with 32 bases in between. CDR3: CASSGHQPEGGMGMGYGYTF. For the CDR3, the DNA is TGTGCCAGCAGCGGGCACCAACCTGAGGGAGGGATGGGGATGGGTTATGGCTACACCTTC.

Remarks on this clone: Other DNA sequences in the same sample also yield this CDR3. The CDR3 region is CASSVGQAGETQYF. DNA of the CDR3: TGTGCCAGCAGCGTAGGACAGGCGGGAGAGACCCAGTACTTC. This rearrangement joins TRBV9 to TRBJ2-5; maybe TRBD1 (6 bases). This CDR3 contains 14 residues. Germline V CDR1 and CDR2: SGDLS, YYNGEE. V was trimmed by 0 bases and J by 4 bases, leaving 10 bases between them.

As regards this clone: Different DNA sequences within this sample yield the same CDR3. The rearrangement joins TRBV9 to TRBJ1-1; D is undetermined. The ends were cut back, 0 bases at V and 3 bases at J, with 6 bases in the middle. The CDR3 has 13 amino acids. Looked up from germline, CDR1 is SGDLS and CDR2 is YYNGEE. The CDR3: CASSVGGDTEAFF. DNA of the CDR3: TGTGCCAGCAGCGTAGGAGGCGACACTGAAGCTTTCTTT.

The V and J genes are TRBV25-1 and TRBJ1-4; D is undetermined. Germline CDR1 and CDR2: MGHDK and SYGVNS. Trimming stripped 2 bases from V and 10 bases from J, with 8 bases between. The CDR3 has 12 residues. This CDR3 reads CASSEGRGKLFF. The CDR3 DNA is TGTGCCAGCAGTGAAGGCAGAGGAAAACTGTTTTTT.

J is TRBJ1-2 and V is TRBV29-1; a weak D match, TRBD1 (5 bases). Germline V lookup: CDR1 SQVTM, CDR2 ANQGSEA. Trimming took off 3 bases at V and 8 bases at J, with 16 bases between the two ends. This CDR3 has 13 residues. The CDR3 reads CSVDSTGVDGYTF. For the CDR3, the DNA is TGCAGCGTTGACTCTACGGGGGTGGACGGCTACACCTTC.

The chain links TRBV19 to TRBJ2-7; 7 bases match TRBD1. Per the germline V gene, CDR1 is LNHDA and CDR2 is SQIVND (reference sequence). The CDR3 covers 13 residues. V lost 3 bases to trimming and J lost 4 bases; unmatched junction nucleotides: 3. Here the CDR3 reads CASSIGQEYEQYF. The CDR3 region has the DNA TGTGCCAGTAGTATCGGACAGGAGTACGAGCAGTACTTC.

CDR3 in DNA: TGTGCCAGCTCACCCGGACTAGCGGGAGGAGAGACCCAGTACTTC. Protein: CASSPGLAGGETQYF. This chain joins TRBV18 and TRBJ2-5, with 14 bases fitting TRBD2. The germline gives CDR1 KGHSH, CDR2 LQKENI. CDR3 size: 15 residues. After removal of 3 bases from V and 4 bases from J, the junction contained 1 base not matched to a gene.

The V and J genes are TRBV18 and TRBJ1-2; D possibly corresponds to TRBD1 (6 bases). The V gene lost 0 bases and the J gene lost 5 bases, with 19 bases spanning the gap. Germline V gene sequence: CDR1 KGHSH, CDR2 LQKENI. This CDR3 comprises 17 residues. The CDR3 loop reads CASSPPGSSGGVYGYTF. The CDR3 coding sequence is TGTGCCAGCTCACCACCGGGCTCAAGCGGGGGCGTTTATGGCTACACCTTC.

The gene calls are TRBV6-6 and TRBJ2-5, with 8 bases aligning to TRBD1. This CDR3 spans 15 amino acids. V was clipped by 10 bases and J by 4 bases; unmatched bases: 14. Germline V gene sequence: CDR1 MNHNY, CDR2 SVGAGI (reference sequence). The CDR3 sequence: CATRQGPPGIETQYF. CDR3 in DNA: TGTGCCACAAGACAGGGGCCTCCGGGGATAGAGACCCAGTACTTC.

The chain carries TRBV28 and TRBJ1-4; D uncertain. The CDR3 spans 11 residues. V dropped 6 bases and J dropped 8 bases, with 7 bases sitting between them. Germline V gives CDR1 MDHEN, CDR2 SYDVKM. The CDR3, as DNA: TGTGCCAGCAGCATTGTCGAAAAACTGTTTTTT. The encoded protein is CASSIVEKLFF.

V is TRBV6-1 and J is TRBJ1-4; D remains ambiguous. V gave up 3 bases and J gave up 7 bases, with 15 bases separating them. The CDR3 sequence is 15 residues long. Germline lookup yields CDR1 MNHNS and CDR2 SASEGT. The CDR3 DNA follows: TGTGCCAGCAGTGATCGTAGAGGTGGTAGTGAAAAACTGTTTTTT. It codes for CASSDRRGGSEKLFF.

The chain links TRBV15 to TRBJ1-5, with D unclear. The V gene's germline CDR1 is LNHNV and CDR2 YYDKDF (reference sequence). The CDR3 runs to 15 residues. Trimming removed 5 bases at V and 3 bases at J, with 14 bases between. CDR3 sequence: CATSLDRGLNQPQHF. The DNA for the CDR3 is TGTGCCACCAGCCTCGACCGAGGTCTCAATCAGCCCCAGCATTTT.

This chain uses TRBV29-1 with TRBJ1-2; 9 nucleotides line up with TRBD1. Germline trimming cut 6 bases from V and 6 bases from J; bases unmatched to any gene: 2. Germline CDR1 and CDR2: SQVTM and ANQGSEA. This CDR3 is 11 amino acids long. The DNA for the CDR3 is TGCAGCGTCGACAGGGGGAATGGCTACACCTTC. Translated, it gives CSVDRGNGYTF.

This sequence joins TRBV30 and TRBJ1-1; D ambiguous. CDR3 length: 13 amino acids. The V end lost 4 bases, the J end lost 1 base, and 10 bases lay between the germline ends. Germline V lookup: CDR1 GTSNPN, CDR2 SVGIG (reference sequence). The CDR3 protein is CAWTVYQNTEAFF. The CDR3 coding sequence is TGTGCCTGGACGGTATACCAGAACACTGAAGCTTTCTTT.

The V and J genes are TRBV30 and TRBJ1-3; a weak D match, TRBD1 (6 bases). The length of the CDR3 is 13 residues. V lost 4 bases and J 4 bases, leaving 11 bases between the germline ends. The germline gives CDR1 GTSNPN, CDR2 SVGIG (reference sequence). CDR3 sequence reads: CAWTRGAGNTIYF. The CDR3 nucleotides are TGTGCCTGGACGCGGGGGGCAGGAAACACCATATATTTT.

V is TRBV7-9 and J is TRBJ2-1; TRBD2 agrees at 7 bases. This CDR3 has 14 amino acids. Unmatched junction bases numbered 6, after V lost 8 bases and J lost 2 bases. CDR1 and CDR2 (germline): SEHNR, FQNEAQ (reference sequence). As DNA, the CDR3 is TGTGCCAGCGGAGAGCGGGGACCCTACAATGAGCAGTTCTTC. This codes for CASGERGPYNEQFF.

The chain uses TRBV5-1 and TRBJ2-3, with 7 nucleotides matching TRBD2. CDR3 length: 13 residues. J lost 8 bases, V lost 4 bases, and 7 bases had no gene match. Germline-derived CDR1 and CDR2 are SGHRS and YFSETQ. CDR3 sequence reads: CASSPLGEGTQYF. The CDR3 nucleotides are TGCGCCAGCAGCCCCTTGGGGGAGGGTACGCAGTATTTT.

CDR3 coding DNA: TGTGCCAGCAGCCGCGGACAGTTAGGAGAGACCCAGTACTTC. Its translation is CASSRGQLGETQYF. V is TRBV7-8 and J is TRBJ2-5, with D possibly TRBD1 on 6 matching bases. Trimming took 5 bases from V and 4 from J, leaving 14 bases between them. Germline CDR1 is SGHVS and CDR2 is FQNEAQ. The CDR3 totals 14 residues.

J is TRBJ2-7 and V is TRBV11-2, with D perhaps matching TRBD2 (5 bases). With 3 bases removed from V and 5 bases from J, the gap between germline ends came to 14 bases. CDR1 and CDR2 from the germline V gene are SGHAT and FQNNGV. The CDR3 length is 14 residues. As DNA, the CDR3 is TGTGCCAGCAGCTTGGGTCAAGAGGGCCACGAGCAGTACTTC. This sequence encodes CASSLGQEGHEQYF. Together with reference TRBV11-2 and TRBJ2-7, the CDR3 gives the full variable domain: EAGVAQSPRYKIIEKRQSVAFWCNPISGHATLYWYQQILGQGPKLLIQFQNNGVVDDSQLPKDRFSAERLKGVDSTLKIQPAKLEDSAVYLCASSLGQEGHEQYFGPGTRLTVT.

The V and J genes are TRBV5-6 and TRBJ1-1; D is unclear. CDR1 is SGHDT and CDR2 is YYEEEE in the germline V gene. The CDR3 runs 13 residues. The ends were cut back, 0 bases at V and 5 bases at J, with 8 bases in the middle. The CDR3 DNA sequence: TGTGCCAGCAGCTTGGCCGCGCGGACTGAAGCTTTCTTT. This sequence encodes CASSLAARTEAFF.

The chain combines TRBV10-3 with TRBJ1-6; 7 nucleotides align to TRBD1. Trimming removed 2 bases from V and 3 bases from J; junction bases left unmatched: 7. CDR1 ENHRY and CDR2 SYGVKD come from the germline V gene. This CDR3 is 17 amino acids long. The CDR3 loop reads CAISERGQVDYNSPLHF. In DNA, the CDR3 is TGTGCCATCAGTGAGCGCGGACAGGTCGACTATAATTCACCCCTCCACTTT.

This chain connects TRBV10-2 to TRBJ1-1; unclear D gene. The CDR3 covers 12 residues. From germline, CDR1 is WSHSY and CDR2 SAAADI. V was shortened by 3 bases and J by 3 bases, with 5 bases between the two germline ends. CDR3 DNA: TGCGCCAGCAGTGAACTCTACACTGAAGCTTTCTTT. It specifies CASSELYTEAFF.

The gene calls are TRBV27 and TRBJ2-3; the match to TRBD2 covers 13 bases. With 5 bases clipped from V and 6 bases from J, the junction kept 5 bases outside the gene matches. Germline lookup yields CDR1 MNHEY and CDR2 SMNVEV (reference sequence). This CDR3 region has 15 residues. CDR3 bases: TGTGCCAGCAGTCCCGGACTAGCGGGGGTGGATACGCAGTATTTT. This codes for CASSPGLAGVDTQYF.

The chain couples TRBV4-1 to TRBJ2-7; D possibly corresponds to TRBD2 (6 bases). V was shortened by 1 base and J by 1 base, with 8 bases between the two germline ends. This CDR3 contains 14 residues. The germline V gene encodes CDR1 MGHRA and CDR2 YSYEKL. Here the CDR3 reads CASSQAEGSYEQYF. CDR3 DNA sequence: TGCGCCAGCAGCCAAGCGGAGGGATCCTACGAGCAGTACTTC.

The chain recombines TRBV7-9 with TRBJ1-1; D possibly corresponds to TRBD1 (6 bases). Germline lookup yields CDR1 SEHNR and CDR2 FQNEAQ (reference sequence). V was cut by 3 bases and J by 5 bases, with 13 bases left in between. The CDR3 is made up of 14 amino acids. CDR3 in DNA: TGTGCCAGCAGCTTCCAGGGGATGGGAACTGAAGCTTTCTTT. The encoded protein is CASSFQGMGTEAFF. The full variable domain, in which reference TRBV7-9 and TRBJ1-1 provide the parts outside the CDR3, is DTGVSQNPRHKITKRGQNVTFRCDPISEHNRLYWYRQTLGQGPEFLTYFQNEAQLEKSRLLSDRFSAERPKGSFSTLEIQRTEQGDSAMYLCASSFQGMGTEAFFGQGTRLTVV.

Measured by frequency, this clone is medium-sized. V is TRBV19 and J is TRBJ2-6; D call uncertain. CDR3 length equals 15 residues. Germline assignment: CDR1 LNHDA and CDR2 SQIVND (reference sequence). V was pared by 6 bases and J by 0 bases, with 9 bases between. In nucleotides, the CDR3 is TGTGCCAGTAGCCGTGGTAGCTCTGGGGCCAACGTCCTGACTTTC. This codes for CASSRGSSGANVLTF.

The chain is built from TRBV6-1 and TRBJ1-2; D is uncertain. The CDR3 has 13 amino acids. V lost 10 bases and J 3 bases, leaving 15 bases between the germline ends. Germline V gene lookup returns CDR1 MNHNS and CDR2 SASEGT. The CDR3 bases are TGTGCCACGGGGTCGCAGGACTACTATGGCTACACCTTC. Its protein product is CATGSQDYYGYTF.

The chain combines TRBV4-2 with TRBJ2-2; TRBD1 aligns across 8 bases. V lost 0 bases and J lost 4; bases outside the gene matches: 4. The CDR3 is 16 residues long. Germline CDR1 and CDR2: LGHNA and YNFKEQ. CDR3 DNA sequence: TGTGCCAGCAGCCAAGATCGCAGGGGGCTCACCGGGGAGCTGTTTTTT. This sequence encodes CASSQDRRGLTGELFF.

This CDR3 is CSVVGAGLAGEAYEQYF. DNA of the CDR3: TGCAGCGTTGTTGGCGCTGGACTAGCGGGAGAAGCCTACGAGCAGTACTTC. The chain links TRBV29-1 to TRBJ2-7, with 13 nucleotides matching TRBD2. Losses at the gene ends were 4 bases for V and 2 bases for J; bases not matched to a gene: 11. The germline CDR1 and CDR2 sequences are SQVTM and ANQGSEA. The CDR3 has 17 residues.

The CDR3 region has the DNA TGCGCCAGTACTACAGGGACTGGGGCCAACGTCCTGACTTTC. Encoded protein: CASTTGTGANVLTF. The V call is TRBV5-1, the J call TRBJ2-6; D is perhaps TRBD1 (6 bases). There are 14 residues in the CDR3. V was clipped by 8 bases and J by 2 bases, with 11 bases between them. Looked up from germline, CDR1 is SGHRS and CDR2 is YFSETQ.

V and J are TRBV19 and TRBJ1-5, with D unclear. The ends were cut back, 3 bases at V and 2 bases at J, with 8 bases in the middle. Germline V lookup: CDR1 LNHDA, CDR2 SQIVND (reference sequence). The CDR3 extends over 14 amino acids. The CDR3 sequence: CASSIRGGNQPQHF. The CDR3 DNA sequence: TGTGCCAGTAGTATCAGAGGCGGCAATCAGCCCCAGCATTTT.